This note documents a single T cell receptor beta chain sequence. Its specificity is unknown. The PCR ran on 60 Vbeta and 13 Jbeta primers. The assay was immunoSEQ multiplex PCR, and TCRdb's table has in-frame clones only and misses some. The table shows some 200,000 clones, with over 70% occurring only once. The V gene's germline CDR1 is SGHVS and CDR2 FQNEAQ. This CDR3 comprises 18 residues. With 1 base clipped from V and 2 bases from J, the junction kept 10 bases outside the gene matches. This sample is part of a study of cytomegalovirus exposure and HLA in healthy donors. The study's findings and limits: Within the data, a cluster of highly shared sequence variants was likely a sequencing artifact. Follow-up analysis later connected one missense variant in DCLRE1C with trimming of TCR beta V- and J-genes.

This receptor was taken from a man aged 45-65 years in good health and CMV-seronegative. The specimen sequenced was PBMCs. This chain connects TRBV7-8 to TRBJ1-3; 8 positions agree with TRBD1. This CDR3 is CASSLEEAGGFAGNTIYF. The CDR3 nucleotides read TGTGCCAGCAGCTTAGAGGAGGCAGGGGGCTTTGCTGGAAACACCATATATTTT.